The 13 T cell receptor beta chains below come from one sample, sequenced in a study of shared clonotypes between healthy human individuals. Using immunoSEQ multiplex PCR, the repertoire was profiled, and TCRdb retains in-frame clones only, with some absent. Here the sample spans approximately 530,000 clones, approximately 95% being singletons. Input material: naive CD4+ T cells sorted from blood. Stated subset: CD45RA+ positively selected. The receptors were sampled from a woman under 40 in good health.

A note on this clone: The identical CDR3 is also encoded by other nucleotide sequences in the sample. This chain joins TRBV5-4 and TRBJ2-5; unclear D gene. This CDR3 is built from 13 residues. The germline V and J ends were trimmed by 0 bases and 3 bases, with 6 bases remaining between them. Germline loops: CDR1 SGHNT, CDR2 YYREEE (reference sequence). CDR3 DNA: TGTGCCAGCAGCTTGGAAAGGGAAGAGACCCAGTACTTC. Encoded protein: CASSLEREETQYF.

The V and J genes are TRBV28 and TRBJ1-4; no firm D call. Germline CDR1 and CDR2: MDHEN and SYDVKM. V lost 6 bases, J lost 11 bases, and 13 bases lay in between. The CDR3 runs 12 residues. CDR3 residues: CASSRSVGKLFF. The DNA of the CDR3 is TGTGCCAGCAGCCGATCAGTTGGGAAACTGTTTTTT.

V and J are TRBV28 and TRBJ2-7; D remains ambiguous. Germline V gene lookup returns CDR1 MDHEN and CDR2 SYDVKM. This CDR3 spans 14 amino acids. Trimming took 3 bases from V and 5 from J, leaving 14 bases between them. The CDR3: CASSFDAINDEQYF. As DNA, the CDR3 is TGTGCCAGCAGTTTTGACGCGATCAACGACGAGCAGTACTTC.

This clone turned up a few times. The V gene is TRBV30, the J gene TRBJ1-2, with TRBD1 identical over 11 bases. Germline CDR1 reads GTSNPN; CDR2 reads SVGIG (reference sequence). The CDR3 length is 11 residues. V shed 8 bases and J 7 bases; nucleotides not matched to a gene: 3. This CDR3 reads CAEGQGAGYTF. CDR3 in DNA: TGTGCCGAAGGACAGGGGGCTGGCTACACCTTC. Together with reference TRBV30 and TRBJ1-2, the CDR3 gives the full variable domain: SQTIHQWPATLVQPVGSPLSLECTVEGTSNPNLYWYRQAAGRGLQLLFYSVGIGQISSEVPQNLSASRPQDRQFILSSKKLLLSDSGFYLCAEGQGAGYTFGSGTRLTVV.

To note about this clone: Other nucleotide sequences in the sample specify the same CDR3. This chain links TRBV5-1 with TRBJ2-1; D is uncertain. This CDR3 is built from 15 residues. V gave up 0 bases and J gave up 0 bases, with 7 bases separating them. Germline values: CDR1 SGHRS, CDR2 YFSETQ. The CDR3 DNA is TGCGCCAGCAGCTTGGCCGAAAGCTCCTACAATGAGCAGTTCTTC. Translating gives CASSLAESSYNEQFF. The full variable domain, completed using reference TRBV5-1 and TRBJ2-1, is KAGVTQTPRYLIKTRGQQVTLSCSPISGHRSVSWYQQTPGQGLQFLFEYFSETQRNKGNFPGRFSGRQFSNSRSEMNVSTLELGDSALYLCASSLAESSYNEQFFGPGTRLTVL.

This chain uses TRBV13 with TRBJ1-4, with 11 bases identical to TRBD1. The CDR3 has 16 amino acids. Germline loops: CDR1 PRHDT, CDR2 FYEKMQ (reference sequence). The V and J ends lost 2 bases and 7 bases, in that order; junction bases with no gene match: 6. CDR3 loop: CASSLLVGTGGEKLFF. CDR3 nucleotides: TGTGCCAGCAGCTTACTGGTCGGGACAGGGGGTGAAAAACTGTTTTTT. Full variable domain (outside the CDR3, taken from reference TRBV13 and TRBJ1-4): AAGVIQSPRHLIKEKRETATLKCYPIPRHDTVYWYQQGPGQDPQFLISFYEKMQSDKGSIPDRFSAQQFSDYHSELNMSSLELGDSALYFCASSLLVGTGGEKLFFGSGTQLSVL.

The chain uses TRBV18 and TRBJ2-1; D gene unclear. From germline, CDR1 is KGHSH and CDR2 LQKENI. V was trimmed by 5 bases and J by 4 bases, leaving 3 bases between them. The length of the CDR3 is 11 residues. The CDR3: CASSAYNEQFF. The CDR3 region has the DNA TGTGCCAGCTCAGCATACAATGAGCAGTTCTTC.

CDR3 sequence (DNA): TGCAGCGTTCGGACAGGGCTGGGGTCCTACGAGCAGTACTTC. Residues: CSVRTGLGSYEQYF. The genes are TRBV29-1 and TRBJ2-7, with TRBD1 matching over 8 bases. The V segment lost 5 bases and the J segment 1 base; nucleotides outside the gene matches: 7. The CDR3 has 14 residues. Germline loops: CDR1 SQVTM, CDR2 ANQGSEA.

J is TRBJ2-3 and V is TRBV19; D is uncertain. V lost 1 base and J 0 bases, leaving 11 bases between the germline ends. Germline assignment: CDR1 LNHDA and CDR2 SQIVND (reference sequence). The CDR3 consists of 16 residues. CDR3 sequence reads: CASSIGTAISTDTQYF. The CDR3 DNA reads TGTGCCAGTAGTATAGGAACAGCCATAAGCACAGATACGCAGTATTTT.

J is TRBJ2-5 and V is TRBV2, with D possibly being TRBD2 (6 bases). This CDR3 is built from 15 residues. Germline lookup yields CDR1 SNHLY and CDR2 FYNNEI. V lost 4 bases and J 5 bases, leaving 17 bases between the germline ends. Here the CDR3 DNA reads TGTGCCAGCAGTGGCTGGCGCGGGGATATGGAGACCCAGTACTTC. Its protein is CASSGWRGDMETQYF.

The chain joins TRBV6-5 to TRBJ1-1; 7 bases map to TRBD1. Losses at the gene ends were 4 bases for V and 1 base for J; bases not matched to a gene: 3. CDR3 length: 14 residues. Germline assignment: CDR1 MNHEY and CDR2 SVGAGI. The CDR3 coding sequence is TGTGCCAGCAGTTCCCACAGGGGGAACACTGAAGCTTTCTTT. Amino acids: CASSSHRGNTEAFF.

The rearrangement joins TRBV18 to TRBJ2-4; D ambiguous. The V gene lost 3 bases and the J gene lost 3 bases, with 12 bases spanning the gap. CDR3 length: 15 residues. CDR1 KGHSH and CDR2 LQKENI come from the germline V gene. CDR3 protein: CASSPLASGKNIQYF. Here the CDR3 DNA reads TGTGCCAGCTCACCTCTCGCATCGGGCAAAAACATTCAGTACTTC.

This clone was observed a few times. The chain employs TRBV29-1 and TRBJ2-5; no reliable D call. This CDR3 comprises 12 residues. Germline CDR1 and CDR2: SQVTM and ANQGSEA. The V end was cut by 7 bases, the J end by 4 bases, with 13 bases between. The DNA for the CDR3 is TGCAGCGCCACCACGTCTCGAGAGACCCAGTACTTC. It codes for CSATTSRETQYF.